Below are 12 T cell receptor beta chains sequenced from a single sample in a study of T cell responses to AZD1222 COVID-19 vaccine. Profiling relied on immunoSEQ multiplex PCR, and the TCRdb table lists in-frame clones only, not all of them. The sample has some 190,000 clones, 80% to 90% seen once. Source: peripheral blood, taken on day 0 of AZD1222 vaccination. All receptors derive from an adult in good health.

The chain combines TRBV20-1 with TRBJ1-2; D not certain. V was pared by 6 bases and J by 8 bases, with 4 bases between. Germline V gene sequence: CDR1 DFQATT, CDR2 SNEGSKA (reference sequence). The CDR3 totals 8 residues. The CDR3 nucleotides are TGCAGTGCCTACGGCTACACCTTC. It encodes CSAYGYTF.

The chain combines TRBV5-1 with TRBJ2-5; D is undetermined. With 0 bases removed from V and 5 bases from J, the gap between germline ends came to 2 bases. The length of the CDR3 is 11 residues. The V gene's germline CDR1 is SGHRS and CDR2 YFSETQ. Written as DNA, the CDR3 is TGCGCCAGCAGCTTGGTGGAGACCCAGTACTTC. The encoded protein is CASSLVETQYF.

With respect to this clone: Other DNA sequences from this sample encode an identical CDR3 as well. The rearrangement joins TRBV18 to TRBJ2-2; D not certain. Germline CDR1 and CDR2: KGHSH and LQKENI. The CDR3 extends over 12 amino acids. V lost 2 bases to trimming and J lost 3 bases, with 1 base between them. Written as DNA, the CDR3 is TGTGCCAGCTCACCAGACACCGGGGAGCTGTTTTTT. This codes for CASSPDTGELFF. Complete variable domain (other parts from reference TRBV18 and TRBJ2-2): NAGVMQNPRHLVRRRGQEARLRCSPMKGHSHVYWYRQLPEEGLKFMVYLQKENIIDESGMPKERFSAEFPKEGPSILRIQQVVRGDSAAYFCASSPDTGELFFGEGSRLTVL.

The chain links TRBV7-2 to TRBJ1-4, with 8 bases matching TRBD1. Per the germline V gene, CDR1 is SGHTA and CDR2 is FQGNSA. This CDR3 spans 14 amino acids. Trimming at V came to 5 bases and at J to 7 bases, leaving 6 bases not matched to a gene. DNA for the CDR3: TGTGCCAGCAGCGCCGGGACAGGAGCTGAAAAACTGTTTTTT. It specifies CASSAGTGAEKLFF.

The chain employs TRBV7-9 and TRBJ1-4, with 7 bases that match TRBD1. The CDR3 has 13 amino acids. Unmatched junction bases numbered 11, after V lost 5 bases and J lost 14 bases. Germline V gene data show CDR1 as SEHNR and CDR2 as FQNEAQ (reference sequence). CDR3 residues: CASSARQGLGLFF. The DNA of the CDR3 is TGTGCCAGCAGCGCCCGACAGGGACTCGGTCTGTTTTTT. Filled out from reference TRBV7-9 and TRBJ1-4, the complete variable domain reads DTGVSQNPRHKITKRGQNVTFRCDPISEHNRLYWYRQTLGQGPEFLTYFQNEAQLEKSRLLSDRFSAERPKGSFSTLEIQRTEQGDSAMYLCASSARQGLGLFFGSGTQLSVL.

This clone is a singleton in its sample. The DNA of the CDR3 is TGTGCCAGCAGCCCAGGGCCCAGAACTATCATGAACACTGAAGCTTTCTTT. Protein: CASSPGPRTIMNTEAFF. The chain employs TRBV14 and TRBJ1-1; tentatively, D is TRBD1 (5 bases). This CDR3 is 17 amino acids long. Germline-derived CDR1 and CDR2 are SGHDN and FVKESK. Between the trimmed V and J ends, which lost 4 bases and 0 bases, there was a span of 18 bases.

The V and J genes are TRBV12-5 and TRBJ1-1, with D possibly matching TRBD1 (6 bases). CDR1 and CDR2 (germline): LGHNT, FRNRAP. The CDR3 is made up of 14 amino acids. V was clipped by 5 bases and J by 3 bases, with 13 bases between them. The CDR3 DNA follows: TGTGCTAGTGGTCCTCCCGGACAGTACACTGAAGCTTTCTTT. It translates to CASGPPGQYTEAFF.

The chain is built from TRBV5-1 and TRBJ1-1; D possibly corresponds to TRBD1 (6 bases). The germline V gene has CDR1 SGHRS and CDR2 YFSETQ. Trimming shortened V by 4 bases and J by 2 bases, and 18 bases separated the two germline ends. CDR3 length equals 16 residues. CDR3 region: CASSPLSRGFNTEAFF. CDR3 nucleotides: TGCGCCAGCAGCCCCCTTAGCAGGGGCTTTAACACTGAAGCTTTCTTT.

J is TRBJ1-6 and V is TRBV6-1; D possibly corresponds to TRBD1 (5 bases). From germline, CDR1 is MNHNS and CDR2 SASEGT. There are 13 residues in the CDR3. Trimming took 1 base from V and 9 from J, leaving 7 bases between them. The CDR3 bases are TGTGCCAGCAGTGAAGGGGGGAGTTCACCCCTCCACTTT. This sequence encodes CASSEGGSSPLHF.

V gene TRBV5-5 combines with J gene TRBJ2-7; 7 bases line up with TRBD1. V lost 10 bases and J lost 0; bases outside the gene matches: 7. Germline values: CDR1 SGHKS, CDR2 YYEKEE (reference sequence). There are 13 residues in the CDR3. The CDR3 region has the DNA TGTGCCGGACGAGGGGACAGCTCCTACGAGCAGTACTTC. This translates into CAGRGDSSYEQYF.

The chain is built from TRBV5-4 and TRBJ1-2, with D possibly matching TRBD1 (5 bases). Trimming cost V 0 bases and J 4 bases, with 13 bases left between them. The CDR3 has 15 amino acids. Germline V gene sequence: CDR1 SGHNT, CDR2 YYREEE (reference sequence). This CDR3 is CASSLVGDEIYGYTF. The CDR3 DNA is TGTGCCAGCAGCTTGGTGGGGGACGAGATCTATGGCTACACCTTC.

In the case of this clone: Distinct nucleotide sequences in the sample also encode this CDR3. V and J are TRBV24-1 and TRBJ1-2; D not resolved. The length of the CDR3 is 11 residues. Germline V CDR1 and CDR2: KGHDR, SFDVKD. The V end was cut by 4 bases, the J end by 4 bases, with 3 bases between. The CDR3 loop is CATSDSYGYTF. As DNA, the CDR3 is TGTGCCACCAGTGACAGCTATGGCTACACCTTC.